This note documents a single T cell receptor beta chain sequence. Which antigen it targets is not known. No much larger clone is present one base from it, and per-base qualities are unavailable. Reading from cysteine to phenylalanine, the CDR3 counts 14 amino acids. Of all the DNA, just the CDR3 is kept, 42 bases in frame from base 1. CDR1 and CDR2, per the germline V gene (reference sequence), are PRHDT and FYEKMQ. V trim: 4 bases; J trim: 3 bases; unmatched bases: 3. The data are from a study of control samples from healthy donors and cancer patients (TCRdb year 2020). The library was built by means of the immunoSEQ multiplex PCR assay. Not all clones reach the TCRdb copy of this immuneACCESS table, which keeps in-frame sequences only. Checked studies attribute under half of the gap to unresolved V genes and leave the rest unexplained. This sample is represented by under 200,000 clones; approximately 94% of them were singletons. The top ten constitute around 9.3% of the sample.

The receptor was derived from a woman aged 40 to 49 in good health. The rearrangement joined TRBV13 to TRBJ1-3; 7 bases in the middle match TRBD1. What was sequenced was blood. Here the CDR3 is given as CASSSQGGGNTIYF. The nucleotide sequence reads TGTGCCAGCAGCTCGCAGGGGGGTGGAAACACCATATATTTT.